A single sample is the source of the 19 T cell receptor beta chains below, sequenced in a study of human T cells and chemical hapten exposure. One entry per CDR3 protein results from TCRdb running MiXCR on the RACE reads. The data hold around 380,000 distinct CDR3 sequences, with around 5% observed a single time. Documented time point: patch test 1, 2 weeks after DPC sensitization. The treatment is: therapeutic diphenylcyclopropenone sensitization with weekly scalp DPC. The source was whole blood, collected in connection with sensitization to the hapten diphenylcyclopropenone (DPC). The source is a woman aged 45-65 years with alopecia areata. Some clones in this sample may be carry-over from other donors' samples.

There are many counts of this clonotype. The V call is TRBV12-3 or TRBV12-4, the J call TRBJ1-5, with TRBD1 as a possible D gene (5 bases). The CDR3 spans 15 residues. The V end lost 0 bases, the J end lost 4 bases, and 10 bases lay between the germline ends. The CDR3 DNA is TGTGCCAGCAGTTTAGCGGGGGTTACTAATCAGCCCCAGCATTTT. Translating it yields CASSLAGVTNQPQHF.

Concerning this clonotype itself: This could be a read error, since a much larger clone is one nucleotide away. The rearrangement uses TRBV7-9 and TRBJ1-1, with D unresolved. This CDR3 region has 14 residues. Trimming removed 3 bases at V and 4 bases at J, with 12 bases between. Germline CDR1 SEHNR, CDR2 FQNEAQ (reference sequence). This CDR3 is CASSFSRGGTEAFF. The CDR3 coding sequence is TGTGCCAGCAGCTTCAGTCGAGGTGGCACTGAAGCTTTCTTT.

This clonotype was counted many times. This rearrangement joins TRBV29-1 to TRBJ1-1; D remains ambiguous. The CDR3 has 11 residues. With 7 bases removed from V and 10 bases from J, the gap between germline ends came to 16 bases. CDR1 and CDR2 (germline): SQVTM, ANQGSEA. CDR3 nucleotide sequence: TGCAGCGCCCGAGGGAGGGAGGGAGCTTTCTTT. It specifies CSARGREGAFF.

This clonotype has at least ten counts. The J gene is TRBJ1-2, the V gene TRBV20-1; a possible D gene is TRBD1 (6 bases). Trimming stripped 5 bases from V and 4 bases from J, with 14 bases between. The V gene's germline CDR1 is DFQATT and CDR2 SNEGSKA (reference sequence). This CDR3 is 13 amino acids long. CDR3 sequence: CSAQLQGGYGYTF. The CDR3 DNA is TGCAGTGCTCAGCTACAGGGCGGCTATGGCTACACCTTC.

This clonotype was seen many times. The chain couples TRBV4-3 to TRBJ2-3; D call uncertain. The V end lost 3 bases, the J end lost 4 bases, and 5 bases lay between the germline ends. The germline V gene encodes CDR1 LGHNA and CDR2 YSLEER. CDR3 length: 12 amino acids. CDR3 coding DNA: TGCGCCAGCAGCCATGCATCAGATACGCAGTATTTT. Amino acids: CASSHASDTQYF.

This clonotype was counted ten times or more. The genes are TRBV10-3 and TRBJ1-2; 10 bases align to TRBD1. CDR1 and CDR2 (germline): ENHRY, SYGVKD. J gave up 0 bases and V 2 bases, and 6 bases lay outside the gene matches. The CDR3 consists of 17 residues. The DNA for the CDR3 is TGTGCCATCAGTGAGCGGGGACAGGGGAGAGCTAACTATGGCTACACCTTC. It specifies CAISERGQGRANYGYTF.

This clonotype has just a few counts. The CDR3 spells CASSRARTSTDTQYF. CDR3 coding DNA: TGTGCCAGCAGCCGGGCCCGAACGAGCACAGATACGCAGTATTTT. The rearrangement links TRBV7-2 to TRBJ2-3, with no clear D. V was pared by 5 bases and J by 0 bases, with 12 bases between. CDR3 size: 15 residues. Germline V gives CDR1 SGHTA, CDR2 FQGNSA. The whole variable domain, filled in from reference TRBV7-2 and TRBJ2-3, reads GAGVSQSPSNKVTEKGKDVELRCDPISGHTALYWYRQSLGQGLEFLIYFQGNSAPDKSGLPSDRFSAERTGGSVSTLTIQRTQQEDSAVYLCASSRARTSTDTQYFGPGTRLTVL.

This clonotype was seen at least ten times. This sequence joins TRBV10-3 and TRBJ2-7, with D possibly called TRBD1 or TRBD2 (5 bases each). Germline V gives CDR1 ENHRY, CDR2 SYGVKD. Trimming shortened V by 3 bases and J by 2 bases, and 14 bases separated the two germline ends. This CDR3 is built from 15 residues. For the CDR3, the DNA is TGTGCCATCAGTGATTCCGGGACCCTAACCTACGAGCAGTACTTC. The encoded protein is CAISDSGTLTYEQYF.

V usage is TRBV20-1 and J usage is TRBJ1-5; D perhaps matches TRBD1 (5 bases). Trimming removed 8 bases at V and 3 bases at J, with 11 bases between. From germline, CDR1 is DFQATT and CDR2 SNEGSKA (reference sequence). There are 12 residues in the CDR3. For the CDR3, the DNA is TGCAGTACGGGACGGCTCAATCAGCCCCAGCATTTT. Translating it yields CSTGRLNQPQHF.

The V gene is TRBV29-1, the J gene TRBJ2-1; D perhaps matches TRBD2 (5 bases). The CDR3 loop spans 13 amino acids. Germline assignment: CDR1 SQVTM and CDR2 ANQGSEA. V was shortened by 1 base and J by 4 bases, with 8 bases between the two germline ends. The CDR3 protein is CSVEGLTYNEQFF. Here the CDR3 DNA reads TGCAGCGTTGAAGGACTAACATACAATGAGCAGTTCTTC.

This clonotype was recorded a few times. The V gene is TRBV4-2, the J gene TRBJ2-3; 7 nucleotides line up with TRBD2. Trimming at V came to 2 bases and at J to 2 bases, leaving 4 bases not matched to a gene. The CDR3 sequence is 15 residues long. CDR1 and CDR2 from the germline V gene are LGHNA and YNFKEQ. The CDR3 nucleotides are TGTGCCAGCAGCCAACCGGGACTAAACACAGATACGCAGTATTTT. This encodes CASSQPGLNTDTQYF.

This clonotype was observed many times. V and J are TRBV23-1 and TRBJ1-5; perhaps TRBD1 as D (5 bases). TRBV23-1 is sorted into the ORF group, with uncertain function. Trimming shortened V by 3 bases and J by 0 bases, and 9 bases separated the two germline ends. The CDR3 has 15 residues. The CDR3 region is CASSQAQDSNQPQHF. CDR3 DNA: TGCGCCAGCAGTCAGGCACAGGATAGCAATCAGCCCCAGCATTTT.

This clonotype has at least ten counts. One end of the junction varies from germline; a read error may be responsible. This chain's CDR3 is CAISGEPGRRNF. The CDR3, as DNA: TGTGCCATCAGTGGTGAGCCGGGACGTAGGAACTTC. The chain couples TRBV10-3 to TRBJ2-7; D possibly uses TRBD1 or TRBD2 (5 bases each). In germline, CDR1 is ENHRY, CDR2 SYGVKD. The CDR3 runs to 12 residues.

Ten or more counts support this clonotype. This chain connects TRBV9 to TRBJ2-3, with unresolved D. The germline CDR1 and CDR2 sequences are SGDLS and YYNGEE. With 0 bases removed from V and 2 bases from J, the gap between germline ends came to 10 bases. The CDR3 length is 15 residues. CDR3 amino acids: CASSVVSSYTDTQYF. CDR3 nucleotide sequence: TGTGCCAGCAGCGTAGTATCCAGCTACACAGATACGCAGTATTTT.

This clonotype was counted ten times or more. This chain links TRBV13 with TRBJ2-3; D gene uncertain. Per the germline V gene, CDR1 is PRHDT and CDR2 is FYEKMQ (reference sequence). CDR3 length equals 15 residues. The V end was cut by 1 base, the J end by 3 bases, with 11 bases between. CDR3 in DNA: TGTGCCAGCAGCTTAGAGGGCGAGACGACAGATACGCAGTATTTT. Protein product: CASSLEGETTDTQYF.

The chain employs TRBV5-5 and TRBJ1-5; 8 positions agree with TRBD1. V dropped 3 bases and J dropped 7; count of bases not matched to a gene: 12. The CDR3 has 16 amino acids. Germline V gene sequence: CDR1 SGHKS, CDR2 YYEKEE (reference sequence). The CDR3 coding sequence is TGTGCCAGCAGCTCCTTACCAGACAGGGGCGGCCAGCCCCAGCATTTT. The encoded protein is CASSSLPDRGGQPQHF.

The gene calls are TRBV29-1 and TRBJ2-3; 10 bases line up with TRBD1. The ends lost 5 bases at V and 1 base at J; junction bases unmatched: 9. Germline-derived CDR1 and CDR2 are SQVTM and ANQGSEA. The CDR3 is 16 amino acids. CDR3 amino acids: CSVNVGQGGGTDTQYF. In DNA form, the CDR3 reads TGCAGCGTTAATGTAGGACAGGGGGGTGGCACAGATACGCAGTATTTT.

In its sample, this clonotype was seen a few times. V gene TRBV7-2 combines with J gene TRBJ2-7; perhaps TRBD2 as D (6 bases). Trimming took 1 base from V and 0 from J, leaving 13 bases between them. This CDR3 contains 16 residues. In germline, CDR1 is SGHTA, CDR2 FQGNSA. The CDR3 coding sequence is TGTGCCAGCAGCTTAGGTGATAGCGGTTACTCCTACGAGCAGTACTTC. Protein sequence: CASSLGDSGYSYEQYF.

This clonotype showed up many times. The gene calls are TRBV12-3 or TRBV12-4 and TRBJ2-1; D perhaps matches TRBD2 (6 bases). Trimming took off 3 bases at V and 5 bases at J, with 11 bases between the two ends. The CDR3 has 14 amino acids. The CDR3 nucleotides read TGTGCCAGCAGTTTTGCGCGGGGAGACAATGAGCAGTTCTTC. Translation gives CASSFARGDNEQFF.